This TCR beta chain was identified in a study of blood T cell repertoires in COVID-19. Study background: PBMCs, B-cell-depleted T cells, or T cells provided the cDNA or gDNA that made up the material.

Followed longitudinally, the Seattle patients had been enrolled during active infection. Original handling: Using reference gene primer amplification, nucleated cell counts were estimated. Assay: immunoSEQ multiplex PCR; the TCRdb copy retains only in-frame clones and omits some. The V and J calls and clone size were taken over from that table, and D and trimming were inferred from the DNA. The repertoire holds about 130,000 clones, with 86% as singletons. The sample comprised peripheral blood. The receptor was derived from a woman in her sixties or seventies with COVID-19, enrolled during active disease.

CDR3 nucleotide sequence: TGCGCCAGCAGCCGGGACAGGGGTCAAACCTACGAGCAGTACTTC. As protein: CASSRDRGQTYEQYF. V and J are TRBV4-1 and TRBJ2-7; 10 nucleotides agree with TRBD1. CDR1 is MGHRA and CDR2 is YSYEKL in the germline V gene. This CDR3 has 15 residues. The trim removed 4 bases at V and 2 bases at J, leaving 5 bases unmatched.